Only a few counts were recorded for the clone carrying this T cell receptor (beta chain). Its antigen is currently unknown. This sample is drawn from a study of T cell repertoires in cytomegalovirus infection. Study-level information: HLA-B-restricted CMV epitopes that are well studied, plus recently identified HLA-C-restricted ones, were used by the study. Indications of both CMV infection and matching HLA type were provided by public TCR beta signatures.

In TCRdb, the reads were re-called with MiXCR into one record per CDR3 protein. There are tens of thousands of distinct CDR3 sequences in the sample; more than 40% occur only once, and 93% lies in the top ten. Germline lookup yields CDR1 SGHVS and CDR2 FNYEAQ. V lost 0 bases to trimming and J lost 0 bases, with 4 bases between them. This CDR3 region has 14 residues. Study outcomes and limitations: In two of eight donors, the top clonotype was HLA-C-restricted CMV-specific. Frequencies of public TCR beta families were cumulated, and this identified carriers of CMV plus the relevant HLA.

The rearrangement links TRBV7-6 to TRBJ2-3, with no clear D. The source of this sequence is a human donor in good health (CMV status not recorded). Some clones in this sample may be carry-over from other donors' samples. The material sequenced was CD8+ T cells from cultured PBMCs, taken from culture after CMV antigen stimulation. The CDR3 region has the DNA TGTGCCAGCAGCTTAGCGGAGAGCACAGATACGCAGTATTTT. Residues: CASSLAESTDTQYF.